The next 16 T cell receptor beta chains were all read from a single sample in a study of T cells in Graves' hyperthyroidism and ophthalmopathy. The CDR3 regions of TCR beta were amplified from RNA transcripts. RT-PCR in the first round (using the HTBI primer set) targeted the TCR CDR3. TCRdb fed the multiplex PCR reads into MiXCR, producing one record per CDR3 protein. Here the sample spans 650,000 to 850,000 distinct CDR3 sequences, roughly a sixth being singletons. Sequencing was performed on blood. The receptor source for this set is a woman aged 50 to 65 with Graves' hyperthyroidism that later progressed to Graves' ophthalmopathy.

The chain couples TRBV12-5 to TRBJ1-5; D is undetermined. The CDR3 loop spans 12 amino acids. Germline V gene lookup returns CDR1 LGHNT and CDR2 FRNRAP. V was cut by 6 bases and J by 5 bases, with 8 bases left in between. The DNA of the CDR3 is TGTGCTAGTGGCTGGGAGGATCAGCCCCAGCATTTT. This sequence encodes CASGWEDQPQHF.

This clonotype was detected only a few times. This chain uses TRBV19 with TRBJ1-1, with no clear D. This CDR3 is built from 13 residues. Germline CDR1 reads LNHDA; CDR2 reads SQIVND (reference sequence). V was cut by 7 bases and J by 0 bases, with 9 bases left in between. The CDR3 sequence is CASTTFMNTEAFF. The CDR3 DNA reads TGTGCCAGTACTACTTTCATGAACACTGAAGCTTTCTTT.

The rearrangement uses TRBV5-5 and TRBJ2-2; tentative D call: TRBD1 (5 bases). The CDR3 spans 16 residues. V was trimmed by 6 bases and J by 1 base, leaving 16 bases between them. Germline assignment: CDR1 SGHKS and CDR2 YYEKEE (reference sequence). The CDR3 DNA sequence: TGTGCCAGCATACTCGGGTGGCAGGGGAACACCGGGGAGCTGTTTTTT. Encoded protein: CASILGWQGNTGELFF. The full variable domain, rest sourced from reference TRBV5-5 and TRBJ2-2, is DAGVTQSPTHLIKTRGQQVTLRCSPISGHKSVSWYQQVLGQGPQFIFQYYEKEERGRGNFPDRFSARQFPNYSSELNVNALLLGDSALYLCASILGWQGNTGELFFGEGSRLTVL.

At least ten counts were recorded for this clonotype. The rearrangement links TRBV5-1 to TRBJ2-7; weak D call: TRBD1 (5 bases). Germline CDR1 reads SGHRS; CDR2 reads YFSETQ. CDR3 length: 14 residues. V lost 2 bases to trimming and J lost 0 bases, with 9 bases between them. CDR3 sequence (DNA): TGCGCCAGCAGCTTTCTGGACACCTCCTACGAGCAGTACTTC. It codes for CASSFLDTSYEQYF.

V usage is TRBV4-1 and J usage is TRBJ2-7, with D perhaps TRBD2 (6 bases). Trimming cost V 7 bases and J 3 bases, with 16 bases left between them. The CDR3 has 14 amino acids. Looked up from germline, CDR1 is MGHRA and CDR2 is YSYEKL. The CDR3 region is CASNPGPGGYEQYF. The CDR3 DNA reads TGCGCCAGCAACCCCGGTCCCGGGGGCTACGAGCAGTACTTC.

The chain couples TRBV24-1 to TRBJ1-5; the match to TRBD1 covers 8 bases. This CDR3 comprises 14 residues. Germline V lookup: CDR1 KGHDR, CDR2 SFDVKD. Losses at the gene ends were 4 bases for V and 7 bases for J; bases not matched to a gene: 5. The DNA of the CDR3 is TGTGCCACCAGTGAGACGGACAGGGTCCAGCCCCAGCATTTT. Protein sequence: CATSETDRVQPQHF.

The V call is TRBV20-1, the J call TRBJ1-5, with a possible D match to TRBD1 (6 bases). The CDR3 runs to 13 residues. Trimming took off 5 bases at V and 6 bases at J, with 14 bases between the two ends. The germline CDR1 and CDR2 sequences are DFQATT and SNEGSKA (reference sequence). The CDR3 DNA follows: TGCAGTGCTTCGGGGGCCGGGGGTCAGCCCCAGCATTTT. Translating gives CSASGAGGQPQHF.

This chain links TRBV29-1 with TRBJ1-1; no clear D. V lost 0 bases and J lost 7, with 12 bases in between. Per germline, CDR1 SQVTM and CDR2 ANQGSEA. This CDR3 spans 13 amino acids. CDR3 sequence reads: CSVEDDGMIEAFF. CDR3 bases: TGCAGCGTTGAAGATGATGGGATGATTGAAGCTTTCTTT.

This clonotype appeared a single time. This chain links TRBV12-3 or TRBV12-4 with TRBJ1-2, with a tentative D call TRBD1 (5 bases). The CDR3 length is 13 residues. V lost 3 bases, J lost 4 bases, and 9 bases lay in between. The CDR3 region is CASSFFGAYGYTF. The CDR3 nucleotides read TGTGCCAGCAGTTTTTTCGGGGCCTATGGCTACACCTTC.

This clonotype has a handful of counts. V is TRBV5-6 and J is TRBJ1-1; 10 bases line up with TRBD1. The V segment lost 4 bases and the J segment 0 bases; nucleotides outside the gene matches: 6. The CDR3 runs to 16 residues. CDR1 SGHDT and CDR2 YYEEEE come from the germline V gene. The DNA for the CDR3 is TGTGCCAGCAGCCTGGGACAGGGGACCATGAACACTGAAGCTTTCTTT. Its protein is CASSLGQGTMNTEAFF.

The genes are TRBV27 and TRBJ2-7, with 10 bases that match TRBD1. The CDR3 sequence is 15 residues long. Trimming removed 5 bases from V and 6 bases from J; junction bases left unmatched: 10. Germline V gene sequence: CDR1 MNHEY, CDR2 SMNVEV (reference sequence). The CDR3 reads CASSPRQGALLEQYF. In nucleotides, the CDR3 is TGTGCCAGCAGTCCTCGACAGGGGGCGCTTCTCGAGCAGTACTTC.

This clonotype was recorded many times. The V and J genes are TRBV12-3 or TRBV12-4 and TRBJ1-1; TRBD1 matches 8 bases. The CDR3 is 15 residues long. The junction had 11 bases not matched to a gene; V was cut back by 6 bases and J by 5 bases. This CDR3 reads CASSRSGQGWTEAFF. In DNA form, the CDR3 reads TGTGCCAGCAGCCGGAGCGGACAGGGATGGACTGAAGCTTTCTTT.

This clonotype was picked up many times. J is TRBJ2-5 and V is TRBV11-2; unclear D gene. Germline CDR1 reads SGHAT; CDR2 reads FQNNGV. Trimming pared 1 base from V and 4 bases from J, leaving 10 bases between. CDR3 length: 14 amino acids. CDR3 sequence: CASSLVSATETQYF. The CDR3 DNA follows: TGTGCCAGCAGCTTAGTCTCAGCGACAGAGACCCAGTACTTC.

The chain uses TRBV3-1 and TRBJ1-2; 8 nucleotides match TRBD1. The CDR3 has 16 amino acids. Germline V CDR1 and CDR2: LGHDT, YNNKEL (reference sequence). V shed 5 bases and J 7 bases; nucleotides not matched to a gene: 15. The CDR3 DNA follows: TGTGCCAGCAGCTTAACCCTCGGACAGGGAGCGGTTGGCTACACCTTC. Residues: CASSLTLGQGAVGYTF.

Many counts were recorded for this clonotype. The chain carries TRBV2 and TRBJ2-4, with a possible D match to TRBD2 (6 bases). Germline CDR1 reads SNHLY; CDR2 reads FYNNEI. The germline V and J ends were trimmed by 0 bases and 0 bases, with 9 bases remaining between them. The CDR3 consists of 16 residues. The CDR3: CASSEAGGLAKNIQYF. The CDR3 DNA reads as TGTGCCAGCAGTGAAGCGGGGGGACTAGCCAAAAACATTCAGTACTTC.

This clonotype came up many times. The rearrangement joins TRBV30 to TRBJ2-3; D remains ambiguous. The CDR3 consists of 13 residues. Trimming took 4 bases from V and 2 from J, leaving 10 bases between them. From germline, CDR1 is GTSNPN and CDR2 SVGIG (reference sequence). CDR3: CAWNVGVTDTQYF. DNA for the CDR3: TGTGCCTGGAATGTAGGTGTCACAGATACGCAGTATTTT.